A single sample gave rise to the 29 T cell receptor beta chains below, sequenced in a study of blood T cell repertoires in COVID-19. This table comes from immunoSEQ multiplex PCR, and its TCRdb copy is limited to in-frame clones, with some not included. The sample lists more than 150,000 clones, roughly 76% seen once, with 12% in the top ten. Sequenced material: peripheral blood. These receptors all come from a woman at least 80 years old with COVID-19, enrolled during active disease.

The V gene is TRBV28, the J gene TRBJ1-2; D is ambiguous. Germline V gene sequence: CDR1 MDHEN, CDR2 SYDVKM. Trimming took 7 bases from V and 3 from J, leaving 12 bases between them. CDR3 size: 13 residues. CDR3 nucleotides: TGTGCCAGCACTCGCCGGCTAGACTATGGCTACACCTTC. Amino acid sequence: CASTRRLDYGYTF.

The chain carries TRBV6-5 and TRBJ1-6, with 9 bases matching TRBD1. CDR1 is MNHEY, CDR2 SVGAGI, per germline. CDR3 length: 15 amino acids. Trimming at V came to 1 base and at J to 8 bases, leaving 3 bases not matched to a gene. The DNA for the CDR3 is TGTGCCAGCAGTTACTGGACAGGGGAGGATTCACCCCTCCACTTT. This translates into CASSYWTGEDSPLHF.

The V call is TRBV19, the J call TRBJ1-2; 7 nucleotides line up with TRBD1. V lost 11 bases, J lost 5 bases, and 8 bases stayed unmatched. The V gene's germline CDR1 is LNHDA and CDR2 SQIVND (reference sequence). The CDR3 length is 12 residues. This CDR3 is CACRDSWYGYTF. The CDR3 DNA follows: TGTGCCTGCCGGGACAGTTGGTATGGCTACACCTTC.

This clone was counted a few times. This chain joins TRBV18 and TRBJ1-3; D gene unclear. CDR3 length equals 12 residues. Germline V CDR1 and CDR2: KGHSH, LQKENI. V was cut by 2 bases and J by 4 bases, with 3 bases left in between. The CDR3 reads CASSPGGNTIYF. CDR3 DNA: TGTGCCAGCTCACCAGGCGGAAACACCATATATTTT.

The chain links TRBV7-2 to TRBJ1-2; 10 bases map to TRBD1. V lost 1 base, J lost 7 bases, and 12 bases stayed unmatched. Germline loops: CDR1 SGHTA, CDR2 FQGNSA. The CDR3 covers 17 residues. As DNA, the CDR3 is TGTGCCAGCAGCTTAGTGGGATGGGACAGGGGCCGGGGTGGCTACACCTTC. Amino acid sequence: CASSLVGWDRGRGGYTF.

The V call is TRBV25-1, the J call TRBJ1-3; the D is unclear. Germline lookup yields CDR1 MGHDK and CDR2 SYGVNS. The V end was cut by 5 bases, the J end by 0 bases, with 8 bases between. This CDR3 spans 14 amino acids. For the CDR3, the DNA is TGTGCCAGCAGTCCCTGGCACTCTGGAAACACCATATATTTT. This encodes CASSPWHSGNTIYF.

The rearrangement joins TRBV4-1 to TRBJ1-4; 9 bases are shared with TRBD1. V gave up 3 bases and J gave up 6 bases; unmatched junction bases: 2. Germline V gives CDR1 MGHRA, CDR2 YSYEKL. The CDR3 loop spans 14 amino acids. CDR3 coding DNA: TGCGCCAGCAGCCAGGGGGACAGGGATGAAAAACTGTTTTTT. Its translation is CASSQGDRDEKLFF.

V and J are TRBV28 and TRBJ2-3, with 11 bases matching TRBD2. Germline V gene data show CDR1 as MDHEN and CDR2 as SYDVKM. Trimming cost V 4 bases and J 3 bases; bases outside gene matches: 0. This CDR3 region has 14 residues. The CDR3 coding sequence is TGTGCCAGCAGTTGGACTAGCGGGACAGATACGCAGTATTTT. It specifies CASSWTSGTDTQYF.

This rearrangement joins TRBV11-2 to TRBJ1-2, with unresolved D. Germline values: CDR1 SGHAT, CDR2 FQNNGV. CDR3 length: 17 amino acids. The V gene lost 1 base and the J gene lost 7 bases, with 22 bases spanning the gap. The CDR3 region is CASSLAPGESPNSGYTF. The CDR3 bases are TGTGCCAGCAGCTTAGCCCCGGGTGAGAGCCCGAATAGTGGCTACACCTTC.

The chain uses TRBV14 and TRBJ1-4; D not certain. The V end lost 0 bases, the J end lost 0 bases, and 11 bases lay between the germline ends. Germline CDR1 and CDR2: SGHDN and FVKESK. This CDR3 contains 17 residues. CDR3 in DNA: TGTGCCAGCAGCCAAGATTTGATGTCGGCAACTAATGAAAAACTGTTTTTT. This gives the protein CASSQDLMSATNEKLFF.

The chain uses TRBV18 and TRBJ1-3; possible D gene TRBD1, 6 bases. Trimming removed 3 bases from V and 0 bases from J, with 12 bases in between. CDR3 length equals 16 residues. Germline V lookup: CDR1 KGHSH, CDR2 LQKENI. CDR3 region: CASSPSTGRSGNTIYF. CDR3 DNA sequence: TGTGCCAGCTCACCTTCTACAGGGCGCTCTGGAAACACCATATATTTT.

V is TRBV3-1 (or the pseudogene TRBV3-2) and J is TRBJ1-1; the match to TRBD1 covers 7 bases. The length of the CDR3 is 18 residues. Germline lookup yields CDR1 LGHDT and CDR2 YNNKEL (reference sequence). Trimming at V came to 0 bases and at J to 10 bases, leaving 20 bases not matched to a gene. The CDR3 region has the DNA TGTGCCAGCAGCCAAGATAGGGGGACGGGAGGGGGCCGTCCCGGAGCTTTCTTT. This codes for CASSQDRGTGGGRPGAFF.

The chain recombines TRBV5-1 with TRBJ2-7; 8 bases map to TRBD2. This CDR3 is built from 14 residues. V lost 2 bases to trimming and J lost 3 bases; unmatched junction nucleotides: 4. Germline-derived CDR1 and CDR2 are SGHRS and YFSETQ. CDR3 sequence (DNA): TGCGCCAGCAGCTTTGCGGGAGGTAGCTACGAGCAGTACTTC. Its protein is CASSFAGGSYEQYF.

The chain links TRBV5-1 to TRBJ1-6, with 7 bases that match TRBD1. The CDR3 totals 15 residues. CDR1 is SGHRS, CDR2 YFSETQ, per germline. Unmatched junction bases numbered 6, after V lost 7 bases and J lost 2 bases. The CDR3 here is CASGTGVPYNSPLHF. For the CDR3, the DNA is TGCGCCAGCGGAACAGGGGTGCCCTATAATTCACCCCTCCACTTT. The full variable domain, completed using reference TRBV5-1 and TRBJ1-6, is KAGVTQTPRYLIKTRGQQVTLSCSPISGHRSVSWYQQTPGQGLQFLFEYFSETQRNKGNFPGRFSGRQFSNSRSEMNVSTLELGDSALYLCASGTGVPYNSPLHFGNGTRLTVT.

CDR3 bases: TGTGCCAGCAGCCAAGTACTAGCGGGATTGTACACCGGGGAGCTGTTTTTT. It specifies CASSQVLAGLYTGELFF. The chain couples TRBV3-1 (or the pseudogene TRBV3-2) to TRBJ2-2; 10 bases agree with TRBD2. Germline V CDR1 and CDR2: LGHDT, YNNKEL (reference sequence). Trimming at V came to 1 base and at J to 3 bases, leaving 5 bases not matched to a gene. The CDR3 runs 17 residues.

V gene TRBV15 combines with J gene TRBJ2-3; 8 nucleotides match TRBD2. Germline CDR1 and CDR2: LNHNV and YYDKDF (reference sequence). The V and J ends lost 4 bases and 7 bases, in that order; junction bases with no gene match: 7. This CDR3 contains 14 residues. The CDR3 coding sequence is TGTGCCACCAGCACGCCTCGGGGGGGAAATACGCAGTATTTT. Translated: CATSTPRGGNTQYF.

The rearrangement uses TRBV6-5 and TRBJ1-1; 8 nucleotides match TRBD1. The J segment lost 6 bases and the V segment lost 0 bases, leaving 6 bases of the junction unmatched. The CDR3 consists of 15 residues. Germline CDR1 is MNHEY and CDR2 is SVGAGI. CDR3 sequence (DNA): TGTGCCAGCAGTTACTCAGGGACAGGAGACCCTGAAGCTTTCTTT. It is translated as CASSYSGTGDPEAFF.

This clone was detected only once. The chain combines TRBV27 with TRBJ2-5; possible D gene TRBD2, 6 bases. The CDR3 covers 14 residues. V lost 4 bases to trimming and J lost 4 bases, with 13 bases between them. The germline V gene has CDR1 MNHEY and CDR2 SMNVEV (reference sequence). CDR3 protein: CASSSWDLPETQYF. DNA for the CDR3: TGTGCCAGCAGTTCTTGGGACTTACCAGAGACCCAGTACTTC.

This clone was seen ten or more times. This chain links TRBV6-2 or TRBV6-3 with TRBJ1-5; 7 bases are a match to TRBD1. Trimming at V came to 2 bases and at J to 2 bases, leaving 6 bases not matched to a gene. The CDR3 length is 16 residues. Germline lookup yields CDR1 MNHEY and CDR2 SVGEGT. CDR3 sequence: CASSYTGERRNQPQHF. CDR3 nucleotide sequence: TGTGCCAGCAGTTACACAGGGGAGAGACGCAATCAGCCCCAGCATTTT.

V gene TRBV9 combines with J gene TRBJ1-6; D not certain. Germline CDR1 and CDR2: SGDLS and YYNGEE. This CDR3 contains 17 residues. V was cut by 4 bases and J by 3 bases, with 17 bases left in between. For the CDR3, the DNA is TGTGCCAGCAGCTCGCGCCCCGACATGGGCTATAATTCACCCCTCCACTTT. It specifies CASSSRPDMGYNSPLHF.

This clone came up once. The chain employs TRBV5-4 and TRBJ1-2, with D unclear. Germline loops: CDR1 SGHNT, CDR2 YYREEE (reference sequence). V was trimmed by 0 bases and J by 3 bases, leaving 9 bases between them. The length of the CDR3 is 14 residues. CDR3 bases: TGTGCCAGCAGCTTGGGCAGGCCTGACTATGGCTACACCTTC. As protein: CASSLGRPDYGYTF.

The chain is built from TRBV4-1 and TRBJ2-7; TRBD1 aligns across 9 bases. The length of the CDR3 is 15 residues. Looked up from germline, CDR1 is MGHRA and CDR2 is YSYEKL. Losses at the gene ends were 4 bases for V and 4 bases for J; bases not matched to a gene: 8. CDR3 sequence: CASSPAATGGYEQYF. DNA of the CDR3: TGCGCCAGCAGCCCAGCTGCGACAGGGGGTTACGAGCAGTACTTC.

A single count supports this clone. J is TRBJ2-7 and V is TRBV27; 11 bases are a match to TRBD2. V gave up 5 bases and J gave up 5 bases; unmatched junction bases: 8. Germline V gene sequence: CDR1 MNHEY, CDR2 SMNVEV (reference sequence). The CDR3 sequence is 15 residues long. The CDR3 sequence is CASSQLAGALDEQYF. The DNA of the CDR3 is TGTGCCAGCAGTCAACTAGCGGGGGCCTTAGACGAGCAGTACTTC.

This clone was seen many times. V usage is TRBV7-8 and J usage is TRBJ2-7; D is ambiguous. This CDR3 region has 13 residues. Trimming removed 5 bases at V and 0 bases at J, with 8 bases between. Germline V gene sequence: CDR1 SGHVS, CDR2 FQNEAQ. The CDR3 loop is CASSPPGSYEQYF. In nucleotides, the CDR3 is TGTGCCAGCAGCCCCCCCGGCTCCTACGAGCAGTACTTC.

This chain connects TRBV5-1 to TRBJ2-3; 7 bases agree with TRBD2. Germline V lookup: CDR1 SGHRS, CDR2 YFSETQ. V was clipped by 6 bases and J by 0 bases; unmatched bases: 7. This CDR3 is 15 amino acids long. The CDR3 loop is CASTMSGTSTDTQYF. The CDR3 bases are TGCGCCAGCACCATGAGCGGGACGAGCACAGATACGCAGTATTTT.

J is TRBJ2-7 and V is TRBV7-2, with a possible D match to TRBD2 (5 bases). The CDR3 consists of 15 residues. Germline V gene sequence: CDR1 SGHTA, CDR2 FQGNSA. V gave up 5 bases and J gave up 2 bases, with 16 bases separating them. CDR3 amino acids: CASSPPERPTYEQYF. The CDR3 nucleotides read TGTGCCAGCAGCCCCCCCGAGCGGCCAACCTACGAGCAGTACTTC. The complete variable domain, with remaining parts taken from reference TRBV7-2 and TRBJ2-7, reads GAGVSQSPSNKVTEKGKDVELRCDPISGHTALYWYRQSLGQGLEFLIYFQGNSAPDKSGLPSDRFSAERTGGSVSTLTIQRTQQEDSAVYLCASSPPERPTYEQYFGPGTRLTVT.

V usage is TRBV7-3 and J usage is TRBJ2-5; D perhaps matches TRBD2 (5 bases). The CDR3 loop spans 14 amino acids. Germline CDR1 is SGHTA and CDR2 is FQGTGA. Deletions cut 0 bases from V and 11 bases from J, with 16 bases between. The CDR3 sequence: CASSLTSDYQLQYF. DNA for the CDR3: TGTGCCAGCAGCTTAACGTCAGACTATCAGCTGCAGTACTTC.

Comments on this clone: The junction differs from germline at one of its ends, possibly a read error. CDR3 residues: CATSGLAGGETQYF. CDR3 bases: TGTGCCACGAGTGGACTAGCGGGAGGCGAGACCCAGTACTTC. The chain couples TRBV24-1 to TRBJ2-5, with 14 bases fitting TRBD2. CDR3 length equals 14 residues. Germline-derived CDR1 and CDR2 are KGHDR and SFDVKD.

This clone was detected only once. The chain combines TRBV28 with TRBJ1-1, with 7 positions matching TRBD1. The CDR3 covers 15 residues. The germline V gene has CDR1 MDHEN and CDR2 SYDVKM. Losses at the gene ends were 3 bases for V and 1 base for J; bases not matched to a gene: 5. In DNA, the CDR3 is TGTGCCAGCAGTTTCCGAGGGGGCCAGAACACTGAAGCTTTCTTT. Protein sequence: CASSFRGGQNTEAFF.